The 16 T cell receptor beta chains given below trace back to one sample, sequenced in a study of molecular identifiers for immune sequencing clone quantification. In TCRdb, the PCR reads were re-called with MiXCR into one record per CDR3 protein. This table has roughly 50,000 distinct CDR3 sequences, roughly a quarter appearing once. The specimen sequenced was naive CD8+ T cells from blood, with Jurkat cell RNA spiked in. Stated subset: FACS-sorted CD8+CD4-CCR7+CD45RA+ naive T cells. These receptors were taken from a human donor in good health. Some libraries in this study had Jurkat cell RNA spiked in.

The V gene is TRBV3-1, the J gene TRBJ1-4; 9 nucleotides line up with TRBD1. The CDR3 spans 15 residues. The germline gives CDR1 LGHDT, CDR2 YNNKEL (reference sequence). With 0 bases clipped from V and 11 bases from J, the junction kept 7 bases outside the gene matches. Written as DNA, the CDR3 is TGTGCCAGCAGCCAAGAAGGACAGGGGTTGATCAAACTGTTTTTT. Protein sequence: CASSQEGQGLIKLFF.

This clonotype was seen once. A much more abundant neighbour one base away suggests this may be a read error. The chain combines TRBV5-1 with TRBJ2-7, with D possibly matching TRBD2 (6 bases). Trimming removed 0 bases from V and 3 bases from J, with 16 bases in between. CDR3 size: 16 residues. The germline V gene has CDR1 SGHRS and CDR2 YFSETQ. The CDR3: CASSLVRGRGFYEQYF. CDR3 nucleotides: TGCGCCAGCAGCTTGGTGCGGGGCCGGGGATTCTACGAGCAGTACTTC.

This clonotype has at least ten counts. The V call is TRBV7-9, the J call TRBJ1-6; a weak D match, TRBD1 (5 bases). This CDR3 has 17 amino acids. V shed 5 bases and J shed 0 bases, with 14 bases lying between them. Germline V gives CDR1 SEHNR, CDR2 FQNEAQ (reference sequence). The CDR3 sequence: CASSLRDLSSYNSPLHF. In DNA, the CDR3 is TGTGCCAGCAGCCTACGGGACTTAAGCTCCTATAATTCACCCCTCCACTTT.

In the case of this clonotype: A clone one base away is much larger, so this may be a read error. The rearrangement links TRBV7-9 to TRBJ2-3; D gene ambiguous. This CDR3 is built from 13 residues. V lost 9 bases and J lost 5, with 15 bases in between. The germline gives CDR1 SEHNR, CDR2 FQNEAQ (reference sequence). The CDR3 DNA follows: TGTGCCAGTGGAGCCCGGGTGGAAGATACGCAGTATTTT. Encoded protein: CASGARVEDTQYF.

This clonotype appeared many times. This sequence joins TRBV6-5 and TRBJ1-1; no reliable D call. CDR1 is MNHEY, CDR2 SVGAGI, per germline. The CDR3 is made up of 13 amino acids. V lost 5 bases, J lost 0 bases, and 7 bases lay in between. The CDR3 coding sequence is TGTGCCAGCAGTAACAGTTTGAACACTGAAGCTTTCTTT. Amino acid sequence: CASSNSLNTEAFF.

In regard to this clonotype: Just one base apart from a much larger clone, this may be a read error. The chain carries TRBV29-1 and TRBJ2-7; D may be TRBD1 (6 bases). The CDR3 consists of 13 residues. Germline CDR1 is SQVTM and CDR2 is ANQGSEA. CDR3 loop: CCVRGRDMYEQYF. CDR3 DNA sequence: TGCTGCGTCAGGGGTAGGGATATGTACGAGCAGTACTTC.

There are many counts of this clonotype. The chain couples TRBV5-1 to TRBJ2-3; 10 bases fit TRBD2. This CDR3 contains 16 residues. Germline CDR1 and CDR2: SGHRS and YFSETQ. After removal of 1 base from V and 6 bases from J, the junction contained 8 bases not matched to a gene. CDR3 bases: TGCGCCAGCAGCTTGTCGGCTAGCGGGAGTGACGATACGCAGTATTTT. The encoded protein is CASSLSASGSDDTQYF.

The table lists this clonotype with many counts. The chain combines TRBV20-1 with TRBJ2-3; D perhaps matches TRBD2 (6 bases). The CDR3 contains 14 residues. The V and J ends lost 0 bases and 3 bases respectively, with 10 bases between them. Germline CDR1 DFQATT, CDR2 SNEGSKA (reference sequence). DNA of the CDR3: TGCAGTGCTAGAGATCTGGGGGGTACAGATACGCAGTATTTT. Encoded protein: CSARDLGGTDTQYF.

This clonotype was seen at least ten times. The V gene is TRBV4-2, the J gene TRBJ1-4, with D possibly matching TRBD1 (5 bases). CDR3 length: 16 amino acids. Germline CDR1 reads LGHNA; CDR2 reads YNFKEQ. Deletions cut 1 base from V and 8 bases from J, with 17 bases between. The CDR3 protein is CASSQVVGQFEEKLFF. CDR3 bases: TGTGCCAGCAGCCAAGTTGTGGGGCAGTTTGAAGAAAAACTGTTTTTT.

Concerning this clonotype: A read error is likely, as this CDR3 ends without the conserved phenylalanine or tryptophan. The rearrangement joins TRBV6-2 or TRBV6-3 to TRBJ2-7; no clear D. CDR1 and CDR2 from the germline V gene are MNHEY and SVGEGT. The CDR3 is 19 residues long. V gave up 0 bases and J gave up 4 bases, with 25 bases separating them. CDR3: CASSYSPHDGQWEWYEQYL. The CDR3, as DNA: TGTGCCAGCAGTTACTCGCCTCACGACGGCCAGTGGGAATGGTACGAGCAGTACCTC.

In its sample, this clonotype was seen many times. The V call is TRBV27, the J call TRBJ2-7, with TRBD1 identical over 11 bases. The CDR3 runs 15 residues. Germline V gene lookup returns CDR1 MNHEY and CDR2 SMNVEV (reference sequence). The J segment lost 3 bases and the V segment lost 5 bases, leaving 6 bases of the junction unmatched. CDR3 nucleotide sequence: TGTGCCAGCAGTGCTGGGACAGGGGGGTACTACGAGCAGTACTTC. Its translation is CASSAGTGGYYEQYF.

About this clonotype itself: Possible read error: a much larger clone is one base away. V and J are TRBV6-2 or TRBV6-3 and TRBJ2-3, with 9 bases lining up with TRBD2. V was clipped by 5 bases and J by 3 bases; unmatched bases: 9. The germline V gene encodes CDR1 MNHEY and CDR2 SVGEGT. The CDR3 has 16 amino acids. The CDR3 region is CASSQRAGGKTDTQYF. DNA for the CDR3: TGTGCCAGCAGTCAACGAGCGGGGGGAAAGACAGATACGCAGTATTTT.

A note on this clonotype: A read error may explain this, as a much larger clone is one base away. The chain combines TRBV7-8 with TRBJ1-1; D uncertain. This CDR3 contains 16 residues. V was clipped by 2 bases and J by 2 bases, with 15 bases between them. Germline V gives CDR1 SGHVS, CDR2 FQNEAQ. Here the CDR3 DNA reads TGTGCCAGCAGCTTATGGCGGCGGAGGGTAAACACTGAAGCTTTCTTT. It yields the protein CASSLWRRRVNTEAFF.

This clonotype has ten or more counts. The rearrangement joins TRBV7-2 to TRBJ2-2; D unclear. V dropped 1 base and J dropped 3 bases, with 12 bases sitting between them. This CDR3 has 16 amino acids. Germline lookup yields CDR1 SGHTA and CDR2 FQGNSA. CDR3 DNA sequence: TGTGCCAGCAGCTTAGTCATCCAGCCAGACACCGGGGAGCTGTTTTTT. The encoded protein is CASSLVIQPDTGELFF. Complete variable domain (other parts from reference TRBV7-2 and TRBJ2-2): GAGVSQSPSNKVTEKGKDVELRCDPISGHTALYWYRQSLGQGLEFLIYFQGNSAPDKSGLPSDRFSAERTGGSVSTLTIQRTQQEDSAVYLCASSLVIQPDTGELFFGEGSRLTVL.

Many counts were recorded for this clonotype. V and J are TRBV19 and TRBJ1-5; D gene ambiguous. Germline CDR1 reads LNHDA; CDR2 reads SQIVND (reference sequence). The CDR3 sequence is 15 residues long. The germline V and J ends were trimmed by 4 bases and 1 base, with 11 bases remaining between them. CDR3 loop: CASSTVGISNQPQHF. CDR3 nucleotide sequence: TGTGCCAGTAGTACGGTGGGGATAAGCAATCAGCCCCAGCATTTT. Full variable domain (remainder filled in from reference TRBV19 and TRBJ1-5): DGGITQSPKYLFRKEGQNVTLSCEQNLNHDAMYWYRQDPGQGLRLIYYSQIVNDFQKGDIAEGYSVSREKKESFPLTVTSAQKNPTAFYLCASSTVGISNQPQHFGDGTRLSIL.

Many counts were recorded for this clonotype. The V and J genes are TRBV19 and TRBJ2-4, with D possibly TRBD2 on 5 matching bases. Trimming left V 10 bases short and J 3 bases short, with 10 bases between. The CDR3 extends over 12 amino acids. The germline CDR1 and CDR2 sequences are LNHDA and SQIVND (reference sequence). CDR3 amino acids: CATRGGKNIQYF. The DNA for the CDR3 is TGTGCCACTCGGGGTGGCAAAAACATTCAGTACTTC.